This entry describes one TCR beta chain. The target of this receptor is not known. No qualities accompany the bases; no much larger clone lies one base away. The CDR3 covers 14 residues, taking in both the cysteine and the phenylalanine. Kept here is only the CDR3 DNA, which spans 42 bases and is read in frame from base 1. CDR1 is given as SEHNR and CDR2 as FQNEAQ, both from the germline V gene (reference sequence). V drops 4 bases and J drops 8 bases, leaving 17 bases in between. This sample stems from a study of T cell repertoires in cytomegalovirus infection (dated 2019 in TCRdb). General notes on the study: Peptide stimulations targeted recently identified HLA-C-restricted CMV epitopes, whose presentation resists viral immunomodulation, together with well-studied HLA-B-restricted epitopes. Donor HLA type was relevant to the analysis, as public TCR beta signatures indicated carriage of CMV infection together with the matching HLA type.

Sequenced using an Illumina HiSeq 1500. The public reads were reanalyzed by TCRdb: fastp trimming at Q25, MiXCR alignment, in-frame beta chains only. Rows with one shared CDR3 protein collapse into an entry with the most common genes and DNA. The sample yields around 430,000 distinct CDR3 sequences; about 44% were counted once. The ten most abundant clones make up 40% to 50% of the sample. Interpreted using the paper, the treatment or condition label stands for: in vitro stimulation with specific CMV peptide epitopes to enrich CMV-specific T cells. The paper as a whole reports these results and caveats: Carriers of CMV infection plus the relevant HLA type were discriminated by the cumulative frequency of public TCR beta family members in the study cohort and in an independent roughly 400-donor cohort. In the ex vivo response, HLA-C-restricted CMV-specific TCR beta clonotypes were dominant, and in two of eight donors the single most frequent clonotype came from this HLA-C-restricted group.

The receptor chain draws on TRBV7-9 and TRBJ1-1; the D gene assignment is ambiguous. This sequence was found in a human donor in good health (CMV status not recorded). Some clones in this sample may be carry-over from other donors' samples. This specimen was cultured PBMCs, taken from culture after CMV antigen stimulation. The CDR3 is CASSSERVTEEAFF. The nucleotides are TGTGCCAGCAGCTCCGAGAGGGTTACAGAAGAAGCTTTCTTT.